The subject of this entry is one T cell receptor (beta chain). Other DNA sequences from this sample encode an identical CDR3 as well. These data are taken from a study of shared clonotypes between healthy human individuals. Measured with immunoSEQ multiplex PCR; TCRdb has only the in-frame clones, and not every one. The sample consists of about 2.4 million clones, approximately 94% of them appearing once. The V end lost 0 bases, the J end lost 1 base, and 10 bases lay between the germline ends. The CDR3 runs to 15 residues. CDR1 is MNHEY and CDR2 is SVGAGI in the germline V gene. The specimen was naive CD4+ T cells from PBMCs. Stated subset: CD45RA+ positively selected. This chain joins TRBV6-5 and TRBJ2-7; D is tentatively TRBD1 or TRBD2 (5 bases each). The TCR sequence derives from a man between 18 and 35 years old in good health. Some clones in this sample may be carry-over from other donors' samples. The CDR3 loop is CASSYSRGRSYEQYF. DNA of the CDR3: TGTGCCAGCAGTTACTCGAGGGGCAGATCCTACGAGCAGTACTTC.